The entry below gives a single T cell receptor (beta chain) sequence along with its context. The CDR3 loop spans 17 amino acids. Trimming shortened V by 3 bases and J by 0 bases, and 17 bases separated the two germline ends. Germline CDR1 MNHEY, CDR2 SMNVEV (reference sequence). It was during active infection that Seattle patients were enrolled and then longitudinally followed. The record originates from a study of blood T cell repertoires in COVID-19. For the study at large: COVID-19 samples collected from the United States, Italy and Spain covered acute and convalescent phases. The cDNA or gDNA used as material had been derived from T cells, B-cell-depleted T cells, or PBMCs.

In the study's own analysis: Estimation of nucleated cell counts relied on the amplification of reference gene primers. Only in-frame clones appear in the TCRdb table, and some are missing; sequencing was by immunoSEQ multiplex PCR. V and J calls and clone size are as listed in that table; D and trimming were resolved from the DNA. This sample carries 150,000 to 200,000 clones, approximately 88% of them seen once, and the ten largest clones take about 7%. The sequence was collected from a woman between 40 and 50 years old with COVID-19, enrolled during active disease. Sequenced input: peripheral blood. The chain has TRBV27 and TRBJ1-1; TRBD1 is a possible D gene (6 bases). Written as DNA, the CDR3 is TGTGCCAGCAGTTTCCTTTCCGTTTCAGGGGTGAACACTGAAGCTTTCTTT. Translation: CASSFLSVSGVNTEAFF.